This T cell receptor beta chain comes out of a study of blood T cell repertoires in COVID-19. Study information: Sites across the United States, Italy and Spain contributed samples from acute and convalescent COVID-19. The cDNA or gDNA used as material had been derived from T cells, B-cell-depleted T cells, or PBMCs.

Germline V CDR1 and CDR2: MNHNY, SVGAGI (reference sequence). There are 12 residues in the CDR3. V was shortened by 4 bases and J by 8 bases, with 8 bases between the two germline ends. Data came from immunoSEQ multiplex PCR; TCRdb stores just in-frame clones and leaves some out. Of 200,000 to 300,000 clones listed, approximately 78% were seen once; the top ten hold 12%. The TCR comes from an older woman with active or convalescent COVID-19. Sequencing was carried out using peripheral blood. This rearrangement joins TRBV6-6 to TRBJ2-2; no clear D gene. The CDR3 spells CASSFSIGELFF. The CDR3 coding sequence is TGTGCCAGCAGTTTCAGTATTGGGGAGCTGTTTTTT.